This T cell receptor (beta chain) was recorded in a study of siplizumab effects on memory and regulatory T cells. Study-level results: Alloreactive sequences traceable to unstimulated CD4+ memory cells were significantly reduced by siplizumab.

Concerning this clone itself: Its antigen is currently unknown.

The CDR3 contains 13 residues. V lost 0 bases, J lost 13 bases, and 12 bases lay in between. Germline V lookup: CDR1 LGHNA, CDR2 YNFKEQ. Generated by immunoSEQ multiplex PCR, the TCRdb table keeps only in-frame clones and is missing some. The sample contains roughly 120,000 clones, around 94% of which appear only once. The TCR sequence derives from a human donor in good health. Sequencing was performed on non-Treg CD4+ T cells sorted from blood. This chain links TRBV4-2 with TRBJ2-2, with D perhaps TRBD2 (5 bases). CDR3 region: CASSQDLRERLFF. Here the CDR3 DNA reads TGTGCCAGCAGCCAAGATTTGAGGGAGAGGCTGTTTTTT.